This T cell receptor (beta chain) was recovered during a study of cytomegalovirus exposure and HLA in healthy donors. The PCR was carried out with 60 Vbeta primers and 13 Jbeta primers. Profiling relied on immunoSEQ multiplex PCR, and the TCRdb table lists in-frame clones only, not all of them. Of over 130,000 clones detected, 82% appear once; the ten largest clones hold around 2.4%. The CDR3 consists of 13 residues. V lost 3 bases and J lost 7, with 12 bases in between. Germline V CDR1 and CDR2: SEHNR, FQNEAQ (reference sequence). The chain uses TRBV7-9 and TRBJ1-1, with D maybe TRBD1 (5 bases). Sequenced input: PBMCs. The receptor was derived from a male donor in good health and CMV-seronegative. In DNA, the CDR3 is TGTGCCAGCAGCTTGGGACTGATCCGTGAAGCTTTCTTT. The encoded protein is CASSLGLIREAFF. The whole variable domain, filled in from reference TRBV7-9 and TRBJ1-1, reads DTGVSQNPRHKITKRGQNVTFRCDPISEHNRLYWYRQTLGQGPEFLTYFQNEAQLEKSRLLSDRFSAERPKGSFSTLEIQRTEQGDSAMYLCASSLGLIREAFFGQGTRLTVV.